This TCR beta chain was sequenced for a study of shared clonotypes between healthy human individuals. Sequencing was performed with immunoSEQ multiplex PCR; in TCRdb, only in-frame clones are kept and a portion is missing. The sample has 2 million to 3 million clones, 90% to 95% seen once. Study-level results: Clonotypes not shared had lower generation probabilities than those common to all four donors.

CDR3 length equals 15 residues. Germline loops: CDR1 KGHSH, CDR2 LQKENI. V shed 6 bases, J shed 6 bases, and the junction held 13 bases outside the gene matches. On this clone itself: Its antigen is currently unknown.

This TCR came from a man aged 18 to 35 in good health. Some clones in this sample may be carry-over from other donors' samples. The chain recombines TRBV18 with TRBJ1-2, with 7 nucleotides matching TRBD1. The sample consisted of naive CD4+ T cells from PBMCs. Subset given: CD45RA+ positively selected. CDR3 sequence: CASSVDRGQSDGYTF. As DNA, the CDR3 is TGTGCCAGCTCCGTTGATAGGGGGCAGAGCGATGGCTACACCTTC.